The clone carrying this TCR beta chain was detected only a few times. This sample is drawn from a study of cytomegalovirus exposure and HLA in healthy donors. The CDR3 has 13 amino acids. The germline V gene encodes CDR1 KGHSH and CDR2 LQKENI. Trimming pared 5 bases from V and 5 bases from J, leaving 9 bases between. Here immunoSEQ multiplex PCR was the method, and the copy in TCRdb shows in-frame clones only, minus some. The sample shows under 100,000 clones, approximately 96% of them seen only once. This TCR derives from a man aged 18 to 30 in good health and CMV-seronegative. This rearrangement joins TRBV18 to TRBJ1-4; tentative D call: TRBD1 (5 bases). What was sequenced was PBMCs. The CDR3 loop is CASSGAENEKLFF. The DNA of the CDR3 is TGTGCCAGCTCAGGGGCAGAAAATGAAAAACTGTTTTTT.